Listed here are 27 T cell receptor beta chains from one sample, sequenced in a study of T cell responses to AZD1222 COVID-19 vaccine. TCRdb keeps only in-frame clones here, not all; method: immunoSEQ multiplex PCR. Of some 100,000 clones listed, about nine tenths were seen once; the top ten hold 4.5% to 5.5%. The sample here was peripheral blood, taken on day 0 of AZD1222 vaccination. These receptors were taken from an adult in good health.

This clone appeared once. The V gene is TRBV7-9, the J gene TRBJ2-1; 7 nucleotides match TRBD2. The length of the CDR3 is 16 residues. Germline V gene lookup returns CDR1 SEHNR and CDR2 FQNEAQ (reference sequence). Trimming cost V 3 bases and J 5 bases; bases outside gene matches: 10. For the CDR3, the DNA is TGTGCCAGCAGCTTCCCTCCCGGGACTACAAACAATGAGCAGTTCTTC. As protein: CASSFPPGTTNNEQFF.

The CDR3 nucleotides read TGTGCCAGCAGCTTACGGAGAAATTCACCCCTCCACTTT. This codes for CASSLRRNSPLHF. The chain combines TRBV7-2 with TRBJ1-6; D uncertain. The CDR3 length is 13 residues. Trimming pared 2 bases from V and 7 bases from J, leaving 6 bases between. CDR1 is SGHTA and CDR2 is FQGNSA in the germline V gene.

This chain joins TRBV5-6 and TRBJ2-4, with D perhaps TRBD2 (6 bases). The CDR3 loop spans 16 amino acids. The germline V and J ends were trimmed by 0 bases and 3 bases, with 13 bases remaining between them. Germline V CDR1 and CDR2: SGHDT, YYEEEE. The CDR3 sequence: CASSLAGDLSKNIQYF. The CDR3 DNA follows: TGTGCCAGCAGCTTGGCGGGGGACTTAAGCAAAAACATTCAGTACTTC.

CDR3 amino acids: CASWDGWGETQYF. CDR3 nucleotides: TGTGCCAGCTGGGACGGATGGGGAGAGACCCAGTACTTC. This rearrangement joins TRBV19 to TRBJ2-5, with D possibly being TRBD1 or TRBD2 (5 bases each). This CDR3 is built from 13 residues. Between the trimmed V and J ends, which lost 9 bases and 4 bases, there was a span of 15 bases. Germline CDR1 is LNHDA and CDR2 is SQIVND (reference sequence).

This chain connects TRBV30 to TRBJ1-2; 7 positions agree with TRBD1. This CDR3 spans 11 amino acids. The germline gives CDR1 GTSNPN, CDR2 SVGIG (reference sequence). V gave up 5 bases and J gave up 5 bases; unmatched junction bases: 2. The CDR3 DNA is TGTGCCTGGGGGACAGCATATGGCTACACCTTC. Its protein product is CAWGTAYGYTF.

The chain carries TRBV12-3 or TRBV12-4 and TRBJ2-3, with TRBD2 matching over 7 bases. Germline trimming cut 7 bases from V and 1 base from J; bases unmatched to any gene: 2. The CDR3 loop spans 13 amino acids. This chain's CDR3 is CASTAGGTDTQYF. CDR3 DNA sequence: TGTGCCAGCACGGCGGGGGGCACAGATACGCAGTATTTT.

V usage is TRBV19 and J usage is TRBJ2-2; tentative D call: TRBD2 (6 bases). Trimming stripped 7 bases from V and 0 bases from J, with 21 bases between. The CDR3 is 18 residues long. CDR1 LNHDA and CDR2 SQIVND come from the germline V gene (reference sequence). CDR3 sequence reads: CASTDLRGGTANTGELFF. As DNA, the CDR3 is TGTGCCAGTACCGACCTTCGGGGAGGAACCGCGAACACCGGGGAGCTGTTTTTT.

V is TRBV7-2 and J is TRBJ2-1; D uncertain. Germline values: CDR1 SGHTA, CDR2 FQGNSA. The CDR3 runs to 15 residues. V gave up 1 base and J gave up 0 bases, with 7 bases separating them. CDR3 residues: CASSLGPISYNEQFF. CDR3 DNA: TGTGCCAGCAGCTTAGGGCCGATCTCCTACAATGAGCAGTTCTTC.

The chain carries TRBV28 and TRBJ1-5; perhaps TRBD1 as D (5 bases). Per the germline V gene, CDR1 is MDHEN and CDR2 is SYDVKM. The V and J ends lost 2 bases and 6 bases respectively, with 11 bases between them. This CDR3 has 14 residues. The DNA for the CDR3 is TGTGCCAGCAGTTTAGGGGGGGGGAGTCAGCCCCAGCATTTT. Protein: CASSLGGGSQPQHF.

The rearrangement joins TRBV7-8 to TRBJ1-2; 7 positions agree with TRBD1. Germline CDR1 SGHVS, CDR2 FQNEAQ. The CDR3 runs to 14 residues. The ends lost 5 bases at V and 5 bases at J; junction bases unmatched: 8. In DNA, the CDR3 is TGTGCCAGCAGCCCCAGGACAGGAGGATATGGCTACACCTTC. Residues: CASSPRTGGYGYTF.

The rearrangement uses TRBV3-1 (or the pseudogene TRBV3-2) and TRBJ1-1, with D perhaps TRBD1 (5 bases). Trimming pared 0 bases from V and 8 bases from J, leaving 10 bases between. Per germline, CDR1 LGHDT and CDR2 YNNKEL (reference sequence). CDR3 size: 13 residues. In DNA, the CDR3 is TGTGCCAGCAGCCAAGAGAGGGACCCAGAAGCTTTCTTT. The encoded protein is CASSQERDPEAFF.

The CDR3 bases are TGTGCCAGTAGTATCCTGGGTCCGGAGACCCAGTACTTC. Amino acids: CASSILGPETQYF. The V call is TRBV19, the J call TRBJ2-5; D uncertain. The CDR3 has 13 amino acids. Deletions cut 3 bases from V and 5 bases from J, with 10 bases between. Germline loops: CDR1 LNHDA, CDR2 SQIVND (reference sequence).

This clone appeared a few times. V gene TRBV7-2 combines with J gene TRBJ2-3; D unresolved. Trimming left V 1 base short and J 2 bases short, with 4 bases between. Germline V gene sequence: CDR1 SGHTA, CDR2 FQGNSA. The CDR3 spans 13 residues. The CDR3 here is CASSLGITDTQYF. The CDR3 bases are TGTGCCAGCAGCTTAGGGATCACAGATACGCAGTATTTT.

V usage is TRBV7-2 and J usage is TRBJ2-5; a weak D match, TRBD1 (6 bases). With 3 bases removed from V and 4 bases from J, the gap between germline ends came to 15 bases. The germline V gene has CDR1 SGHTA and CDR2 FQGNSA. The CDR3 sequence is 15 residues long. The CDR3 DNA follows: TGTGCCAGCAGCTTTCACAGGGTTGGAGGAGAGACCCAGTACTTC. Protein sequence: CASSFHRVGGETQYF. Together with reference TRBV7-2 and TRBJ2-5, the CDR3 gives the full variable domain: GAGVSQSPSNKVTEKGKDVELRCDPISGHTALYWYRQSLGQGLEFLIYFQGNSAPDKSGLPSDRFSAERTGGSVSTLTIQRTQQEDSAVYLCASSFHRVGGETQYFGPGTRLLVL.

The genes are TRBV30 and TRBJ1-1; tentative D call: TRBD1 (6 bases). Deletions cut 1 base from V and 11 bases from J, with 17 bases between. The CDR3 spans 13 residues. The V gene's germline CDR1 is GTSNPN and CDR2 SVGIG (reference sequence). This CDR3 is CAWSALHRAGAFF. CDR3 nucleotide sequence: TGTGCCTGGAGTGCTCTCCACAGGGCAGGGGCTTTCTTT.

The chain couples TRBV14 to TRBJ2-1; D gene unclear. The V gene lost 2 bases and the J gene lost 3 bases, with 11 bases spanning the gap. CDR1 and CDR2 from the germline V gene are SGHDN and FVKESK. The CDR3 is 15 amino acids. The CDR3 nucleotides are TGTGCCAGCAGCCAAAGGACCTCACGCTACAATGAGCAGTTCTTC. It codes for CASSQRTSRYNEQFF.

This chain connects TRBV27 to TRBJ2-4; 9 bases are shared with TRBD2. Germline lookup yields CDR1 MNHEY and CDR2 SMNVEV (reference sequence). J was trimmed by 15 bases and V by 4 bases; bases with no gene match: 7. This CDR3 contains 12 residues. The CDR3 loop reads CASSSSGTSPYF. CDR3 DNA: TGTGCCAGCAGTTCATCCGGGACTAGCCCGTACTTC.

This clone occurred once. The CDR3 nucleotides are TGTGCCAGCAGCCCCGGATGGGATAAGGGTGAGCAGTTCTTC. Its translation: CASSPGWDKGEQFF. The J gene is TRBJ2-1, the V gene TRBV4-2; D remains unclear. From germline, CDR1 is LGHNA and CDR2 YNFKEQ. Trimming removed 4 bases at V and 9 bases at J, with 16 bases between. The CDR3 runs 14 residues.

The genes are TRBV15 and TRBJ1-1; 7 nucleotides agree with TRBD1. After removal of 6 bases from V and 11 bases from J, the junction contained 12 bases not matched to a gene. Germline CDR1 LNHNV, CDR2 YYDKDF (reference sequence). This CDR3 has 13 residues. CDR3 in amino acids: CATREGGGRVAFF. The DNA for the CDR3 is TGTGCCACCAGGGAAGGGGGCGGGCGAGTCGCTTTCTTT.

The chain combines TRBV27 with TRBJ2-3; D is ambiguous. Trimming removed 5 bases from V and 4 bases from J, with 10 bases in between. CDR1 is MNHEY and CDR2 is SMNVEV in the germline V gene (reference sequence). The CDR3 sequence is 13 residues long. CDR3 DNA sequence: TGTGCCAGCAGTCCCGTCTCTGCAGATACGCAGTATTTT. Its protein product is CASSPVSADTQYF.

The chain employs TRBV19 and TRBJ1-5; TRBD1 agrees at 8 bases. The germline gives CDR1 LNHDA, CDR2 SQIVND (reference sequence). V dropped 2 bases and J dropped 7; count of bases not matched to a gene: 10. This CDR3 region has 16 residues. The CDR3 reads CASSIIGTGGHQPQHF. CDR3 bases: TGTGCCAGTAGTATAATAGGGACAGGCGGTCACCAGCCCCAGCATTTT.

The chain combines TRBV28 with TRBJ2-4; TRBD1 might be the D (6 bases). The CDR3 spans 16 residues. The V end was cut by 5 bases, the J end by 8 bases, with 22 bases between. Germline CDR1 MDHEN, CDR2 SYDVKM. CDR3 amino acids: CASSDLITGLSDIQYF. CDR3 sequence (DNA): TGTGCCAGCAGTGATTTGATAACAGGGCTCTCGGACATTCAGTACTTC.

V and J are TRBV6-2 or TRBV6-3 and TRBJ2-1; TRBD2 aligns across 16 bases. Germline V gene sequence: CDR1 MNHEY, CDR2 SVGEGT. The ends lost 2 bases at V and 15 bases at J; junction bases unmatched: 10. This CDR3 has 16 amino acids. Here the CDR3 DNA reads TGTGCCAGCAGTTACGCTGGGACTAGCGGGGGGGCCGTTCTGTTCTTC. It is translated as CASSYAGTSGGAVLFF.

The chain joins TRBV7-9 to TRBJ2-7, with D perhaps TRBD2 (5 bases). The CDR3 spans 14 residues. Trimming removed 5 bases at V and 2 bases at J, with 13 bases between. Germline CDR1 reads SEHNR; CDR2 reads FQNEAQ (reference sequence). CDR3 sequence: CASSTEGSAYEQYF. CDR3 nucleotides: TGTGCCAGCAGCACAGAGGGTAGTGCCTACGAGCAGTACTTC.

J is TRBJ1-5 and V is TRBV6-6; D might be TRBD1 (5 bases). This CDR3 is built from 15 residues. In germline, CDR1 is MNHNY, CDR2 SVGAGI (reference sequence). V lost 3 bases to trimming and J lost 8 bases, with 17 bases between them. CDR3: CASSYKGAHEEPQHF. The CDR3 bases are TGTGCCAGCAGTTATAAAGGGGCCCATGAGGAGCCCCAGCATTTT.

The gene calls are TRBV4-3 and TRBJ2-6, with D tentatively TRBD1 (5 bases). Germline V gene data show CDR1 as LGHNA and CDR2 as YSLEER. This CDR3 contains 19 residues. The V end was cut by 0 bases, the J end by 3 bases, with 18 bases between. The CDR3 region has the DNA TGCGCCAGCAGCCAAGATGGGTTCAGGGCGCCCCATGGGGCCAACGTCCTGACTTTC. This gives the protein CASSQDGFRAPHGANVLTF.

This clone showed up just a few times. This chain joins TRBV29-1 and TRBJ1-4; 11 bases map to TRBD1. The CDR3 runs 13 residues. The germline V gene encodes CDR1 SQVTM and CDR2 ANQGSEA. Losses at the gene ends were 7 bases for V and 7 bases for J; bases not matched to a gene: 5. CDR3 nucleotides: TGCAGCGGTCTTGGACAGGGGGCTGAAAAACTGTTTTTT. It specifies CSGLGQGAEKLFF.